Below, 31 T cell receptor beta chains from the same sample are listed, as sequenced in a study of Graves' ophthalmopathy and Graves' hyperthyroidism. Beta-chain TCR CDR3 regions were amplified from RNA transcripts. First-round RT-PCR used HTBI primers; second-round multiplex PCR followed. TCRdb re-derived calls from the multiplex PCR reads in MiXCR, one entry per CDR3 protein. The sample contains a few hundred thousand distinct CDR3 sequences, 35% to 45% of which appear only once. Sequencing input: peripheral blood or thyroid tissue (not recorded which). The receptors were gathered from an adult man with Graves' hyperthyroidism.

The V call is TRBV4-1, the J call TRBJ1-5; the D gene is possibly TRBD1 (6 bases). The CDR3 loop spans 14 amino acids. From germline, CDR1 is MGHRA and CDR2 YSYEKL. The ends were cut back, 1 base at V and 6 bases at J, with 10 bases in the middle. CDR3 nucleotides: TGCGCCAGCAGCCAAGGGACAGCCACTCAGCCCCAGCATTTT. Encoded protein: CASSQGTATQPQHF.

The V gene is TRBV7-9, the J gene TRBJ2-7; 9 nucleotides match TRBD2. Germline V gene lookup returns CDR1 SEHNR and CDR2 FQNEAQ (reference sequence). V gave up 1 base and J gave up 7 bases; unmatched junction bases: 8. This CDR3 contains 15 residues. CDR3 DNA: TGTGCCAGCAGCTTAGGGACTAGCGAGTACAATGAGCAGTACTTC. As protein: CASSLGTSEYNEQYF.

The sample holds a few counts of this clonotype. This chain joins TRBV3-1 and TRBJ2-5, with D perhaps TRBD2 (6 bases). The V and J ends lost 1 base and 3 bases respectively, with 15 bases between them. The CDR3 covers 16 residues. The germline V gene encodes CDR1 LGHDT and CDR2 YNNKEL (reference sequence). CDR3 protein: CASSQVGGVKEETQYF. The CDR3 coding sequence is TGTGCCAGCAGCCAAGTAGGCGGGGTCAAGGAAGAGACCCAGTACTTC.

A few counts support this clonotype. The V gene is TRBV9, the J gene TRBJ1-1; D is unclear. Trimming took 4 bases from V and 6 from J, leaving 7 bases between them. The CDR3 is 11 residues long. In germline, CDR1 is SGDLS, CDR2 YYNGEE. This CDR3 reads CASSPAAEAFF. DNA for the CDR3: TGTGCCAGCAGCCCCGCCGCTGAAGCTTTCTTT.

This chain links TRBV7-2 with TRBJ2-2, with D perhaps TRBD2 (6 bases). CDR1 SGHTA and CDR2 FQGNSA come from the germline V gene. The CDR3 is 17 amino acids. V was cut by 8 bases and J by 2 bases, with 21 bases left in between. The CDR3 is CASRPQGWRGNTGELFF. For the CDR3, the DNA is TGTGCCAGCCGGCCTCAGGGCTGGCGGGGTAACACCGGGGAGCTGTTTTTT. The full variable domain, with the rest looked up from reference TRBV7-2 and TRBJ2-2, is GAGVSQSPSNKVTEKGKDVELRCDPISGHTALYWYRQSLGQGLEFLIYFQGNSAPDKSGLPSDRFSAERTGGSVSTLTIQRTQQEDSAVYLCASRPQGWRGNTGELFFGEGSRLTVL.

V and J are TRBV29-1 and TRBJ2-7; TRBD1 matches 7 bases. Germline CDR1 is SQVTM and CDR2 is ANQGSEA. The CDR3 spans 12 residues. J gave up 2 bases and V 8 bases, and 6 bases lay outside the gene matches. CDR3 in DNA: TGCAGCTTAGGCCAGGGGGCCTACGAGCAGTACTTC. It translates to CSLGQGAYEQYF.

V gene TRBV24-1 combines with J gene TRBJ2-5; 14 nucleotides line up with TRBD2. This CDR3 is built from 18 residues. Germline values: CDR1 KGHDR, CDR2 SFDVKD. With 3 bases clipped from V and 2 bases from J, the junction kept 7 bases outside the gene matches. The CDR3 sequence is CATSDTGLAGDLQETQYF. The CDR3 nucleotides read TGTGCCACCAGTGATACGGGACTAGCGGGAGATCTTCAAGAGACCCAGTACTTC.

This clonotype was recorded many times. V usage is TRBV6-5 and J usage is TRBJ2-5, with D possibly being TRBD1 (6 bases). The length of the CDR3 is 14 residues. From germline, CDR1 is MNHEY and CDR2 SVGAGI. Deletions cut 6 bases from V and 2 bases from J, with 13 bases between. The CDR3 sequence is CASSRSDRQETQYF. In DNA form, the CDR3 reads TGTGCCAGCAGCCGATCGGACAGACAAGAGACCCAGTACTTC.

This clonotype appeared many times. The gene calls are TRBV7-9 and TRBJ1-4, with D possibly being TRBD1 (6 bases). Between the trimmed V and J ends, which lost 4 bases and 7 bases, there was a span of 19 bases. The CDR3 has 16 amino acids. Germline values: CDR1 SEHNR, CDR2 FQNEAQ (reference sequence). DNA for the CDR3: TGTGCCAGCAGCTCATCCCGACAGGAGGGGAGTGAAAAACTGTTTTTT. Its protein is CASSSSRQEGSEKLFF.

This chain connects TRBV7-3 to TRBJ2-7; D is uncertain. Trimming shortened V by 1 base and J by 0 bases, and 7 bases separated the two germline ends. The CDR3 is 14 amino acids. Per germline, CDR1 SGHTA and CDR2 FQGTGA. This CDR3 reads CASSLNADSYEQYF. CDR3 bases: TGTGCCAGCAGCTTAAATGCGGACTCCTACGAGCAGTACTTC.

The chain combines TRBV5-1 with TRBJ2-5, with TRBD1 identical over 9 bases. V shed 6 bases, J shed 2 bases, and the junction held 5 bases outside the gene matches. The CDR3 is 14 amino acids. Germline V gives CDR1 SGHRS, CDR2 YFSETQ. The CDR3 nucleotides read TGCGCCAGCAATCCCGGGACAGGGCAAGAGACCCAGTACTTC. Translation gives CASNPGTGQETQYF.

This clonotype was found a few times. The rearrangement joins TRBV7-6 to TRBJ2-3; no clear D gene. V lost 7 bases, J lost 5 bases, and 19 bases lay in between. Germline CDR1 is SGHVS and CDR2 is FNYEAQ. This CDR3 contains 15 residues. The CDR3 here is CASTIPAVGLDTQYF. The CDR3 DNA follows: TGTGCCAGCACCATTCCCGCTGTGGGCCTAGATACGCAGTATTTT.

This clonotype was observed at least ten times. The genes are TRBV19 and TRBJ1-5, with D perhaps matching TRBD1 (6 bases). CDR3 length: 14 residues. The V end was cut by 6 bases, the J end by 7 bases, with 16 bases between. Germline CDR1 and CDR2: LNHDA and SQIVND (reference sequence). The CDR3, as DNA: TGTGCCAGTAGGAGGGGGGGGAAGCGACAGCCCCAGCATTTT. Its protein is CASRRGGKRQPQHF.

This clonotype came up once. The chain has TRBV10-3 and TRBJ1-2; the match to TRBD1 covers 10 bases. Germline V gene sequence: CDR1 ENHRY, CDR2 SYGVKD. This CDR3 region has 13 residues. V gave up 5 bases and J gave up 8 bases; unmatched junction bases: 5. This chain's CDR3 is CAISSGTGDGYTF. DNA for the CDR3: TGTGCCATCAGTTCCGGGACAGGGGACGGCTACACCTTC.

The chain uses TRBV19 and TRBJ1-2, with 7 bases lining up with TRBD1. Germline V gene sequence: CDR1 LNHDA, CDR2 SQIVND (reference sequence). The CDR3 has 15 residues. V was clipped by 7 bases and J by 2 bases; unmatched bases: 10. The CDR3, as DNA: TGTGCCAGTACCCCGGGACAGCGAGTCAACTATGGCTACACCTTC. Translating gives CASTPGQRVNYGYTF. Complete variable domain (other parts from reference TRBV19 and TRBJ1-2): DGGITQSPKYLFRKEGQNVTLSCEQNLNHDAMYWYRQDPGQGLRLIYYSQIVNDFQKGDIAEGYSVSREKKESFPLTVTSAQKNPTAFYLCASTPGQRVNYGYTFGSGTRLTVV.

This clonotype was observed many times. The chain is built from TRBV29-1 and TRBJ1-1; the D is unclear. Trimming took 4 bases from V and 10 from J, leaving 13 bases between them. The CDR3 extends over 11 amino acids. CDR1 is SQVTM, CDR2 ANQGSEA, per germline. The DNA of the CDR3 is TGCAGCGTTGTGGGAACGGTCGGAGCTTTCTTT. As protein: CSVVGTVGAFF.

Ten or more counts support this clonotype. The chain couples TRBV12-3 or TRBV12-4 to TRBJ1-6; no definite D call. Deletions cut 6 bases from V and 4 bases from J, with 7 bases between. The CDR3 consists of 13 residues. CDR3 amino acids: CASSGVYNSPLHF. DNA for the CDR3: TGTGCCAGCAGCGGGGTGTATAATTCACCCCTCCACTTT.

This rearrangement joins TRBV7-8 to TRBJ2-7; maybe TRBD2 (5 bases). Trimming left V 2 bases short and J 2 bases short, with 10 bases between. This CDR3 is 14 amino acids long. Germline CDR1 SGHVS, CDR2 FQNEAQ. In DNA form, the CDR3 reads TGTGCCAGCAGCTTATTACCGGGGACCTACGAGCAGTACTTC. It is translated as CASSLLPGTYEQYF.

The rearrangement uses TRBV29-1 and TRBJ1-4, with 10 bases fitting TRBD1. The V segment lost 4 bases and the J segment 7 bases; nucleotides outside the gene matches: 6. Germline assignment: CDR1 SQVTM and CDR2 ANQGSEA. The CDR3 runs to 14 residues. DNA for the CDR3: TGCAGCGTTGTTTCGGGACAGGGGACTGAAAAACTGTTTTTT. Protein product: CSVVSGQGTEKLFF.

This chain uses TRBV20-1 with TRBJ2-7, with D perhaps matching TRBD1 (6 bases). There are 12 residues in the CDR3. V was clipped by 7 bases and J by 4 bases, with 14 bases between them. CDR1 and CDR2 (germline): DFQATT, SNEGSKA (reference sequence). The CDR3 loop reads CSVRDIPYEQYF. The CDR3 nucleotides are TGCAGTGTACGGGACATTCCGTACGAGCAGTACTTC.

The table lists this clonotype with a few counts. A junction boundary mismatches the germline segment, possibly from a read error. V and J are TRBV10-3 and TRBJ1-5, with 8 bases matching TRBD1. Per the germline V gene, CDR1 is ENHRY and CDR2 is SYGVKD. The CDR3 loop spans 17 amino acids. The CDR3 DNA is TGTGCCAGCAGTTACCGGGACAGGTTAGGCGGCAATCAGCCCCAGCATTTT. Translation: CASSYRDRLGGNQPQHF.

The chain has TRBV7-2 and TRBJ1-1; D is uncertain. The CDR3 runs to 12 residues. The V end lost 5 bases, the J end lost 7 bases, and 11 bases lay between the germline ends. Per the germline V gene, CDR1 is SGHTA and CDR2 is FQGNSA. CDR3 coding DNA: TGTGCCAGCAGCCATGGGTTCGGTGAAGCTTTCTTT. It translates to CASSHGFGEAFF.

The CDR3 sequence: CSARTGGGGNQPQHF. In DNA form, the CDR3 reads TGCAGTGCTAGAACGGGGGGCGGGGGCAATCAGCCCCAGCATTTT. The chain employs TRBV20-1 and TRBJ1-5; the D gene is possibly TRBD1 (6 bases). Trimming shortened V by 2 bases and J by 2 bases, and 13 bases separated the two germline ends. The CDR3 has 15 residues. Germline V gene sequence: CDR1 DFQATT, CDR2 SNEGSKA (reference sequence).

This clonotype was seen ten or more times. The chain has TRBV2 and TRBJ1-3, with 8 bases aligning to TRBD1. Germline CDR1 reads SNHLY; CDR2 reads FYNNEI. With 2 bases clipped from V and 0 bases from J, the junction kept 3 bases outside the gene matches. The CDR3 length is 16 residues. The CDR3 reads CASSEQGQVSGNTIYF. CDR3 bases: TGTGCCAGCAGTGAACAGGGACAGGTCTCTGGAAACACCATATATTTT.

At least ten counts were recorded for this clonotype. The chain has TRBV14 and TRBJ2-5, with 7 positions matching TRBD2. The CDR3 contains 16 residues. V trimming: 4 bases; J trimming: 5 bases; junction bases outside the gene matches: 13. Germline CDR1 and CDR2: SGHDN and FVKESK. Here the CDR3 reads CASSPSTGGLVETQYF. CDR3 sequence (DNA): TGTGCCAGCAGCCCGTCCACGGGAGGTCTTGTGGAGACCCAGTACTTC.

This chain uses TRBV10-3 with TRBJ2-7; weak D call: TRBD2 (7 bases). The CDR3 is 15 residues long. Germline CDR1 and CDR2: ENHRY and SYGVKD. V was clipped by 4 bases and J by 7 bases, with 20 bases between them. CDR3 amino acids: CAISGTRGDSNEQYF. The CDR3 region has the DNA TGTGCCATCAGTGGGACTAGGGGGGATTCCAATGAGCAGTACTTC.

The V call is TRBV29-1, the J call TRBJ2-3; TRBD1 agrees at 10 bases. Germline V lookup: CDR1 SQVTM, CDR2 ANQGSEA. This CDR3 contains 13 residues. After removal of 6 bases from V and 5 bases from J, the junction contained 5 bases not matched to a gene. The CDR3 coding sequence is TGCAGCGTCCGACAGGGGGCGGGAGATACGCAGTATTTT. Its protein product is CSVRQGAGDTQYF.

This clonotype showed up many times. CDR3 DNA sequence: TGTGCCAGCAAACTTGCCGGACAGGGCGCTGAAGCTTTCTTT. Protein sequence: CASKLAGQGAEAFF. The chain carries TRBV6-5 and TRBJ1-1; 8 bases are a match to TRBD1. The V and J ends lost 7 bases and 6 bases, in that order; junction bases with no gene match: 10. The germline V gene encodes CDR1 MNHEY and CDR2 SVGAGI. The CDR3 is 14 amino acids.

This clonotype came up a few times. This chain connects TRBV29-1 to TRBJ2-1; 8 nucleotides align to TRBD1. J was trimmed by 5 bases and V by 4 bases; bases with no gene match: 7. The CDR3 loop spans 14 amino acids. From germline, CDR1 is SQVTM and CDR2 ANQGSEA. CDR3 nucleotides: TGCAGCGTTGTTCAGGGGGCGATTGACAATGAGCAGTTCTTC. It yields the protein CSVVQGAIDNEQFF.

This clonotype has more than one count but fewer than ten. This chain links TRBV6-6 with TRBJ1-5, with D uncertain. CDR1 is MNHNY and CDR2 is SVGAGI in the germline V gene (reference sequence). Trimming stripped 2 bases from V and 7 bases from J, with 18 bases between. CDR3 length: 16 amino acids. Written as DNA, the CDR3 is TGTGCCAGCAGTTACATGGCAGCCGGTCATGCCCAGCCCCAGCATTTT. It codes for CASSYMAAGHAQPQHF.

V usage is TRBV7-9 and J usage is TRBJ1-3; tentative D call: TRBD1 (6 bases). V lost 3 bases to trimming and J lost 2 bases, with 11 bases between them. The CDR3 extends over 15 amino acids. Germline CDR1 is SEHNR and CDR2 is FQNEAQ (reference sequence). The CDR3 sequence is CASSFRGRTGNTIYF. CDR3 coding DNA: TGTGCCAGCAGCTTTAGGGGGAGGACTGGAAACACCATATATTTT.